This is a list of T cell receptor beta chains from one sample in a study of HIV-infected patients and healthy controls. MiXCR, run by TCRdb on the 5' RACE reads, gives a single entry per CDR3 protein. The profile shows about 15,000 distinct CDR3 sequences, around 6.7% of them singletons. Material for sequencing was blood. These TCRs come from an adult in good health. Each CDR3 is given with its conserved first and last residue. The D gene is left open where the match is weak.

V gene	D gene	J gene	CDR3 protein
TRBV2	.	TRBJ2-3	CASSEGLITDTQYF
TRBV5-1	TRBD1	TRBJ2-7	CASSFQGAHEQYF
TRBV6-2/TRBV6-3	TRBD1	TRBJ1-5	CASSRTGVNQPQHF
TRBV4-2	.	TRBJ2-7	CASSSDTYEQYF
TRBV2	.	TRBJ1-3	CASSGPPGNTIYF
TRBV14	.	TRBJ2-1	CASSQDTFLPEKQFF
TRBV29-1	.	TRBJ2-1	CSVEARHSSYNEQFF
TRBV6-1	TRBD1	TRBJ1-6	CASSVGQGDNSPLHF
TRBV11-1	.	TRBJ2-3	CASSLGGPTDTQYF
TRBV14	.	TRBJ1-4	CASSRSWGEEEKLFF
TRBV2	.	TRBJ1-2	CASSELGVRYRPDNYGYTF
TRBV4-3	.	TRBJ2-5	CASSQRFRETQYF
TRBV5-6	.	TRBJ2-4	CASSLPGDANIQYF
TRBV12-3/TRBV12-4	TRBD1	TRBJ1-1	CASRRTGTGTAEAFF
TRBV12-3/TRBV12-4	.	TRBJ2-7	CASSLNRAGAYEQYF
TRBV7-2	TRBD1	TRBJ2-7	CASSLRTGGSEQYF
TRBV10-3	.	TRBJ2-1	CAIGSYNEQFF
TRBV9	TRBD2	TRBJ2-1	CASLLPGLAGGQEQFF
TRBV6-5	TRBD2	TRBJ2-1	CASSYEAGGYNEQFF
TRBV24-1	.	TRBJ2-3	CATSDRRTDTQYF
TRBV29-1	.	TRBJ1-4	CSVVRFGGELFF
TRBV4-1	.	TRBJ2-6	CASSQMRGSGANVLTF
TRBV7-2	TRBD1	TRBJ2-7	CASRGGMRTGGYEQYF
TRBV6-2/TRBV6-3	.	TRBJ1-5	CASSFLSSNQPQHF
TRBV7-9	.	TRBJ2-5	CASSSTETQYF
TRBV6-2/TRBV6-3	.	TRBJ2-3	CASSYPTTGSTDTQYF
TRBV5-4	TRBD2	TRBJ2-1	CASSSGTSGRRANEQFF
TRBV29-1	.	TRBJ1-2	CSVVYGQSNGYTF
TRBV4-3	.	TRBJ2-6	CASGTPSTGANVLTF
TRBV18	.	TRBJ2-1	CASSRRIGVGTYNEQFF
TRBV7-2	TRBD2	TRBJ2-1	CASSLATGTSSYNEQFF
TRBV7-9	.	TRBJ2-5	CASSSSGGETQYF
TRBV29-1	.	TRBJ2-3	CSVWPGSTDTQYF
TRBV20-1	TRBD2	TRBJ2-1	CSAKTSGRRYNEQFF
TRBV2	TRBD1	TRBJ1-2	CASSGDSNYGYTF
TRBV20-1	TRBD1	TRBJ2-1	CSATDRGRGVNEQFF
TRBV18	TRBD2	TRBJ2-1	CASSPRSASGRASYNEQFF
TRBV28	TRBD2	TRBJ2-5	CASRTGLAEETQYF
TRBV7-3	.	TRBJ2-7	CASSPSGGSVYEQYF
TRBV7-2	.	TRBJ2-1	CASSRQQGGRYNEQFF
TRBV19	.	TRBJ2-1	CASRIHLGSEQFF
TRBV19	.	TRBJ1-5	CASSIRDQPQHF
TRBV5-1	.	TRBJ1-1	CASSLGTSYTEAFF